A selection of T cell receptor beta chains follows, all from one sample in a study of CD8+ T cells in alopecia areata. Profiling relied on immunoSEQ multiplex PCR, and the TCRdb table lists in-frame clones only, not all of them. The top ten clones hold over 10% of a sample with roughly 170,000 clones, roughly 53% of them seen once. The sample was CD8+ T cells sorted from blood, taken at week 24, from a patient treated with tofacitinib. The receptors shown here come from a human donor with alopecia areata. CDR3s include the opening cysteine and the closing phenylalanine or tryptophan. D genes are given only for firm matches. Not every row has a clone size; where given, it reads once, few, many or a size class.

TRBJ2-7,TRBV9,.,.,TGTGCCAGCAGCGTTCGGGACGGGACCTACGAGCAGTACTTC,CASSVRDGTYEQYF
TRBJ1-1,TRBV5-1,TRBD1,.,TGCGCCAGCAGCTTGGATACAGGGGGCGACGCTGAAGCTTTCTTT,CASSLDTGGDAEAFF
TRBJ2-7,TRBV6-5,.,.,TGTGCCAGCAGTTACGGGGGCGCGGGCTACGAGCAGTACTTC,CASSYGGAGYEQYF
TRBJ2-2,TRBV10-2,TRBD1,few,TGCGCCAGCAAACAGGGGGGCGGGGAGCTGTTTTTT,CASKQGGGELFF
TRBJ2-1,TRBV30,.,.,TGTGCCTGGGAAACCGGGTCCCTTAACACCAATGAGCAGTTCTTC,CAWETGSLNTNEQFF
TRBJ2-6,TRBV29-1,.,.,TGCAGCGTTGTGGGCTCTGGGGCCAACGTCCTGACTTTC,CSVVGSGANVLTF
TRBJ2-5,TRBV10-3,TRBD2,few,TGTGCCACCATGGAACTAGCGGGGGGAAACCAAGAGACCCAGTACTTC,CATMELAGGNQETQYF
TRBJ2-1,TRBV7-9,.,once,TGTGCCAGCAGCCCCGGGACACCACTCTCCTACAATGAGCAGTTCTTC,CASSPGTPLSYNEQFF
TRBJ2-7,TRBV28,.,.,TGTGCCACCCGCGACGGCTACGAGCAGTACTTC,CATRDGYEQYF
TRBJ1-3,TRBV20-1,.,.,TGCAGCCGGCCTCTTGGAAACACCATATATTTT,CSRPLGNTIYF
TRBJ2-6,TRBV15,TRBD1,few,TGTGCCACTCGACAGGGGGCGGACTCTGGGGCCAACGTCCTGACTTTC,CATRQGADSGANVLTF
TRBJ2-5,TRBV28,.,.,TGTGCCAGCAGTTTAGAGGAGACCCAGTACTTC,CASSLEETQYF
TRBJ2-7,TRBV19,TRBD1,.,TGTGCCAGTAGTGCCGGGACAGGGGCGCCCTACGAGCAGTACTTC,CASSAGTGAPYEQYF
TRBJ2-7,TRBV29-1,.,.,TGCAGCGTTGACTTTGGACATTCCTCCGAGCAGTACTTC,CSVDFGHSSEQYF
TRBJ2-1,TRBV27,.,once,TGTGCCAGCAGTTACGGGGGGCGTGAGCAGTTCTTC,CASSYGGREQFF
TRBJ1-1,TRBV5-6,.,.,TGTGCCAGCAGCTTGGCGACAGCCAACACTGAAGCTTTCTTT,CASSLATANTEAFF
TRBJ2-2,TRBV6-5,TRBD1,.,TGTGCCAGCAGTTACTCGAAGACAGGGGGCGAGGAGCTGTTTTTT,CASSYSKTGGEELFF
TRBJ1-1,TRBV9,.,.,TGTGCCAGCAGCGCGAGGGACCGAGACACTGAAGCTTTCTTT,CASSARDRDTEAFF
TRBJ2-7,TRBV29-1,.,.,TGCAGCGCTCGTTCAGCCTACGAGCAGTACTTC,CSARSAYEQYF
TRBJ2-3,TRBV7-9,.,.,TGTGCCAGCAGACTCACAGATACGCAGTATTTT,CASRLTDTQYF
TRBJ2-3,TRBV6-5,TRBD2,.,TGTGCCAGCAGTGTTGGCGGGGGGCCAGATACGCAGTATTTT,CASSVGGGPDTQYF
TRBJ2-3,TRBV7-9,.,.,TGTGCCAGCAGCCAGCTCCGACCTCCAGATACGCAGTATTTT,CASSQLRPPDTQYF
TRBJ1-1,TRBV30,TRBD1,.,TGTGCCTGGAGTGACGGACAGGGCGCCAACACTGAAGCTTTCTTT,CAWSDGQGANTEAFF
TRBJ1-6,TRBV9,.,.,TGTGCCAGCAGCGTAGGGAGTTCACCCCTCCACTTT,CASSVGSSPLHF
TRBJ2-1,TRBV6-5,TRBD2,few,TGTGCCAGCAGCAGGCTAGCGGGGGGGTACAATGAGCAGTTCTTC,CASSRLAGGYNEQFF
TRBJ1-6,TRBV27,.,.,TGTGCCAGCACGCTGGGTGGCAATTCACCCCTCCACTTT,CASTLGGNSPLHF
TRBJ2-1,TRBV30,.,.,TGTGCCTGGACCCCCTCCTACAATGAGCAGTTCTTC,CAWTPSYNEQFF
TRBJ2-7,TRBV7-2,TRBD1,.,TGTGCCAGCAGCGCGGATCCGGGACAGGGGGCGCGGGACGAGCAGTACTTC,CASSADPGQGARDEQYF
TRBJ2-7,TRBV5-6,.,few,TGTGCCAGCAGCTTGGGGGGTTACGAGCAGTACTTC,CASSLGGYEQYF